The present entry profiles one T cell receptor (beta chain) with its context. This clonotype appeared a few times. This receptor's antigen is unknown. One base away there is no much larger clone; base qualities are not given. Spanning cysteine to phenylalanine, the CDR3 consists of 16 amino acids. Only the CDR3 DNA is retained, 48 bases long and in frame from the first base. From the germline V gene, CDR1 is MGHDK and CDR2 is SYGVNS. V loses 2 bases of germline sequence and J loses 6 bases, and the interval between the two ends is 14 bases. This record belongs to a study of T cells in Graves' hyperthyroidism and ophthalmopathy (dated by TCRdb to between 2017 and 2020). At the level of the whole study: Peripheral blood was sampled at the time of initial diagnosis, prior to any treatment. Once sampling was done, hyperthyroidism patients were given methimazole at a starting dose of 30 mg daily, whereas ophthalmopathy patients were given high-dose intravenous methylprednisolone. A discovery cohort of about a hundred patients, 43 with Graves' ophthalmopathy and more than 55 with stable Graves' hyperthyroidism, was used to find distinguishing TCR V-J signatures. For training and testing, the 100 or so patients in the discovery cohort were randomly divided in a 7:3 ratio. Prospective prediction of ophthalmopathy was tested in an independent validation cohort consisting of roughly 19 hyperthyroidism patients and some 15 patients who later progressed to ophthalmopathy. The paper reports TCR Vbeta CDR3 sequencing of some 140 peripheral blood samples: 40 or so ophthalmopathy, under 85 hyperthyroidism and around 17 progressor patients. Thyroid tissue and blood T-cell repertoires from over 5 Graves' hyperthyroidism patients were also compared in the study. Overall study outcomes, separate from this receptor: Most expanded thyroid clonotypes (frequency above 0.001) were also found in blood, which suggests that blood repertoires may mirror thyroid immune responses. In cross-validation, a model built on a 13 V-J signature told ophthalmopathy apart from stable hyperthyroidism with 85% to 90% sensitivity and 81% to 82% specificity, and in testing the same model reached 80%/75%. Sample size was not statistically predetermined, and blinding of investigators to group allocation was not performed. In validation, the model predicted progression to ophthalmopathy with around 71% sensitivity and 72% to 75% specificity, a median of about 6 months before onset.

Stable Graves' hyperthyroidism was defined as the absence of progression to ophthalmopathy over 18 months of follow-up. Hyperthyroidism patients were newly diagnosed, with disease duration under 2 months, and aged 18 to 65 years. The study excluded patients with uncontrolled infections, other autoimmune diseases, pregnancy or lactation. Diagnoses were established on the basis of clinical symptoms, serum thyroxine and TRAb, thyroid ultrasound, and orbital computed tomography. PBMCs were isolated from more than 8 ml of fresh peripheral blood by Ficoll-Paque density gradient centrifugation. Trizol reagent was used to extract total RNA, and RNA quality was then checked on an Agilent 2100 Bioanalyzer. TCR beta CDR3 regions were amplified from RNA transcripts. For the first round of RT-PCR on the TCR CDR3, the HTBI primer set was used together with the Qiagen OneStep RT-PCR kit. Libraries were constructed in a second round of multiplex PCR, after which size selection and purification were performed. Sequencing of the libraries was done on an Illumina HiSeq2000 using paired-end 100 bp reads. Regarding the original processing steps: SOAPnuke was used to process the raw data, with reads discarded if the reads contained adapters or uncalled bases, had a mean Phred below 15, or lacked an exact constant-primer or identifier match. COPE v1.2.5 was used to merge high-quality paired reads, and clonotypes were defined as unique nucleotide sequences. MiTCR v1.1 was used to align clonotypes to the IMGT TRBV, TRBD and TRBJ reference segments. The analysis was restricted to V-J combinations with a frequency above 0.0001, which together covered around 99% of the repertoires. A TCS score was defined as the ratio between F50 (clonal expansion) and ExV (chaos), using BLOSUM62-based TCRdist between CDR3 peptides within each V-J. Welch's t-statistics and random forest reduced 500 to 650 V-J features to roughly 13, which were used in a naive Bayes classifier (R e1071). Thyroid-blood repertoire similarity was quantified with the Morisita-Horn index. The public reads were run again by TCRdb, first through fastp at Q25 and then through MiXCR, and only productive beta chains were kept. Every CDR3 protein is listed once, alongside the most common genes and DNA of its rows. TCRdb, not the authors, supplied the V and J calls. Counted in this sample were 750,000 to 950,000 distinct CDR3 sequences; roughly 40% of them appeared once. 8.9% of the sample comes from the top ten.

The receptor was isolated from a man younger than 35 with Graves' hyperthyroidism. The chain is made from TRBV25-1 and TRBJ1-6, with no reliable assignment of the D segment. Material: blood. CDR3 region: CASSEDWAGPNSPLHF. The sequence in DNA is TGTGCCAGCAGTGAAGATTGGGCAGGACCTAATTCACCCCTCCACTTT.